The text below deals with one T cell receptor beta chain. Profiling relied on immunoSEQ multiplex PCR, and the TCRdb table lists in-frame clones only, not all of them. The table lists some 400,000 clones, around 87% of them singletons, with roughly 1.4% in the top ten. Cohorts were determined from participant-reported clinical history. The record originates from a study of blood T cell repertoires in COVID-19. Background on the study: The United States, Italy and Spain supplied acute and convalescent COVID-19 samples. Nucleic acid was either cDNA or gDNA, and it came from T cells, B-cell-depleted T cells, or PBMCs.

Trimming stripped 9 bases from V and 4 bases from J, with 9 bases between. CDR3 size: 11 residues. Germline V CDR1 and CDR2: LNHDA, SQIVND (reference sequence). The sequenced sample consisted of PBMCs or T cells enriched from blood (not recorded which). V usage is TRBV19 and J usage is TRBJ1-2; tentative D call: TRBD1 (5 bases). The receptor's source is a man aged 25-45 years who had recovered from COVID-19. In DNA form, the CDR3 reads TGTGCCAGCAGGGAGGCCTATGGCTACACCTTC. It yields the protein CASREAYGYTF.